Presented here are 7 T cell receptor beta chains from one specimen sequenced in a study of T cell changes during pregnancy in multiple sclerosis. Libraries were prepared by immunoSEQ multiplex PCR; TCRdb keeps only in-frame clonotypes and omits some of them. The sample has over 50,000 clones, under 95% seen once; the top ten hold less than 1.5%. Sequences were derived from peripheral blood, sampled in the third trimester of pregnancy. The receptor source for this set is a female donor in good health, enrolled as a control in a pregnancy study.

V gene TRBV4-3 combines with J gene TRBJ2-7, with 7 bases that match TRBD1. The length of the CDR3 is 15 residues. CDR1 is LGHNA and CDR2 is YSLEER in the germline V gene. J lost 3 bases, V lost 0 bases, and 5 bases had no gene match. As DNA, the CDR3 is TGCGCCAGCAGCCAAGATTGGACAGGCAACTACGAGCAGTACTTC. As protein: CASSQDWTGNYEQYF.

The J gene is TRBJ2-1, the V gene TRBV7-2, with TRBD2 matching 11 bases. V lost 4 bases to trimming and J lost 7 bases; unmatched junction nucleotides: 15. Germline V gene sequence: CDR1 SGHTA, CDR2 FQGNSA. The CDR3 totals 18 residues. CDR3 sequence (DNA): TGTGCCAGCAGCTACCAGATCATAGCGGGGGGGATGAAAAATGAGCAGTTCTTC. Its protein is CASSYQIIAGGMKNEQFF.

This clone was detected once. V usage is TRBV7-2 and J usage is TRBJ2-7, with 7 bases matching TRBD1. The CDR3 has 14 amino acids. The trim removed 5 bases at V and 4 bases at J, leaving 8 bases unmatched. The germline V gene encodes CDR1 SGHTA and CDR2 FQGNSA. This CDR3 reads CASSPDRVNYEQYF. The CDR3 DNA reads TGTGCCAGCAGCCCCGACAGGGTTAATTACGAGCAGTACTTC.

This chain uses TRBV10-3 with TRBJ2-3; unclear D gene. Germline V CDR1 and CDR2: ENHRY, SYGVKD. The CDR3 extends over 11 amino acids. With 3 bases removed from V and 4 bases from J, the gap between germline ends came to 2 bases. The CDR3 loop reads CAISDADTQYF. The CDR3 DNA is TGTGCCATCAGTGACGCAGATACGCAGTATTTT.

The rearrangement links TRBV7-9 to TRBJ2-3; a possible D gene is TRBD2 (5 bases). CDR1 and CDR2 from the germline V gene are SEHNR and FQNEAQ (reference sequence). Trimming left V 4 bases short and J 0 bases short, with 11 bases between. This CDR3 is built from 15 residues. CDR3 DNA: TGTGCCAGCAGCTCCCGGGAAACTAGCACAGATACGCAGTATTTT. Protein: CASSSRETSTDTQYF.

The V gene is TRBV19, the J gene TRBJ1-5, with TRBD1 identical over 8 bases. Germline CDR1 LNHDA, CDR2 SQIVND (reference sequence). The V and J ends lost 3 bases and 4 bases, in that order; junction bases with no gene match: 5. The CDR3 loop spans 15 amino acids. The CDR3 sequence: CASSIDRGPNQPQHF. In DNA form, the CDR3 reads TGTGCCAGTAGTATCGACAGGGGCCCTAATCAGCCCCAGCATTTT.

This clone was found once. J is TRBJ1-5 and V is TRBV6-6; D might be TRBD1 (5 bases). This CDR3 has 16 amino acids. CDR1 is MNHNY, CDR2 SVGAGI, per germline (reference sequence). V gave up 5 bases and J gave up 0 bases, with 14 bases separating them. CDR3: CASSPSGHSSNQPQHF. As DNA, the CDR3 is TGTGCCAGCAGTCCGTCCGGACATTCTAGCAATCAGCCCCAGCATTTT.